Listed below are T cell receptor beta chains from one sample, sequenced in a study of control samples from healthy donors and cancer patients. Here immunoSEQ multiplex PCR was the method, and the copy in TCRdb shows in-frame clones only, minus some. The sample includes under 55,000 clones, 80% of them seen just once. Sequencing used blood. The receptor set was obtained from a man in his 70s in good health. CDR3s include the opening cysteine and the closing phenylalanine or tryptophan. Fields, in order: D gene, J gene, clone size, V gene, CDR3 DNA, CDR3 protein. The D gene is left open where the match is weak. Only part of the rows carry a size: once, few, many, or a class if the clone is expanded.

>TRBD1|TRBJ1-3|once|TRBV7-2
TGTGCCAGCAGCTTATCCCTGCGGGTAGGGGGCACTGGAAACACCATATATTTT
CASSLSLRVGGTGNTIYF
>.|TRBJ2-2|.|TRBV2
TGTGCCAGCAGACGCAGGGGAGGGGACACCGGGGAGCTGTTTTTT
CASRRRGGDTGELFF
>.|TRBJ1-3|.|TRBV28
TGTGCCAGCAGTCTGTTCTCTGGAAACACCATATATTTT
CASSLFSGNTIYF
>.|TRBJ2-1|.|TRBV11-1
TGTGCCAGCAGCTTTGCGGCGGCCCCCTCCTACAATGAGCAGTTCTTC
CASSFAAAPSYNEQFF
>TRBD2|TRBJ2-3|few|TRBV30
TGTGCCTGGAGTGTAGGACAAGCGGGGGGCCGGAGATTCACAGATACGCAGTATTTT
CAWSVGQAGGRRFTDTQYF
>.|TRBJ2-7|few|TRBV9
TGTGCCAGCAGCGTAGATCCTGGGTCCTACGAGCAGTACTTC
CASSVDPGSYEQYF
>TRBD2|TRBJ2-7|.|TRBV6-5
TGTGCCAGCAGCGTGACTAGCGCCGCCTACGAGCAGTACTTC
CASSVTSAAYEQYF
>.|TRBJ2-7|.|TRBV28
TGTGCCAGCAGTTCCCCCCGGGAACTGGGGGACGAGCAGTACTTC
CASSSPRELGDEQYF
>TRBD1|TRBJ1-3|.|TRBV7-2
TGTGCCAGCAGCTTAGTAGGGACAGGGATTGGAAACACCATATATTTT
CASSLVGTGIGNTIYF
>.|TRBJ1-2|.|TRBV4-1
TGCGCCAGCAGCCAAGAACCACTTACAGCTAACTATGGCTACACCTTC
CASSQEPLTANYGYTF
>.|TRBJ1-6|.|TRBV18
TGTGCCAGCTCACCACGAGACAGGACTTATAATTCACCCCTCCACTTT
CASSPRDRTYNSPLHF
>.|TRBJ2-6|.|TRBV5-1
TGCGCCAGCAGCTTTGTTTCTGGGGCCAACGTCCTGACTTTC
CASSFVSGANVLTF
>TRBD2|TRBJ2-3|once|TRBV18
TGTGCCAGCTCACCACCGAGTAGCGGGAGGGATACGCAGTATTTT
CASSPPSSGRDTQYF
>TRBD2|TRBJ2-7|.|TRBV5-8
TGTGCCAGCAGCTTATACGGAGGGGCTAGCGGGAGGGGCGAGCAGTACTTC
CASSLYGGASGRGEQYF
>.|TRBJ2-5|.|TRBV12-5
TGTGCTAGTGACGGGTCCCACCCAGAGACCCAGTACTTC
CASDGSHPETQYF
>TRBD2|TRBJ2-1|once|TRBV28
TGTGCCAGCAGCTCTGGACTAGCGGGAGGGCTGGGGCAGTTCTTC
CASSSGLAGGLGQFF
>TRBD2|TRBJ2-1|.|TRBV27
TGTGCCAGTCGGGGGGATTACAATGAGCAGTTCTTC
CASRGDYNEQFF
>.|TRBJ2-1|.|TRBV19
TGTGCCAGTAGTAATCGCGTCGGTCGGAACCTCCACCAGCAGCAGGGATACAATGAGCAGTTCTTC
CASSNRVGRNLHQQQGYNEQFF
>.|TRBJ1-2|.|TRBV5-1
TGCGCCACACAAGAGAATGGCTACACCTTC
CATQENGYTF
>.|TRBJ1-2|.|TRBV5-1
TGCGCCAGCAGCTTGGGACAGGCTAACTATGGCTACACCTTC
CASSLGQANYGYTF
>.|TRBJ2-1|.|TRBV7-2
TGTGCCAGCAGCTTAAGGGGGGCTTACAATGAGCAGTTCTTC
CASSLRGAYNEQFF
>.|TRBJ2-1|.|TRBV12-3/TRBV12-4
TGTGCCAGCAGTTTTTCCCATGAGCAGTTCTTC
CASSFSHEQFF
>.|TRBJ1-2|few|TRBV28
TGTGCCAGCAGTTTATCGGGGTATGGCTACACCTTC
CASSLSGYGYTF
>TRBD2|TRBJ2-3|once|TRBV5-4
TGTGCCAGCAGCTTGGGTGTCGGGCGGGAGGACGGAGATACGCAGTATTTT
CASSLGVGREDGDTQYF
>.|TRBJ2-7|.|TRBV27
TGTGCCAGCAGCTTCCGAGACAGCCGACGGACCTACGAGCAGTACTTC
CASSFRDSRRTYEQYF
>TRBD2|TRBJ2-7|.|TRBV18
TGTGCCAGCTCAGCCGGACTAGCGGGAGTGTCCTACGAGCAGTACTTC
CASSAGLAGVSYEQYF
>.|TRBJ2-2|.|TRBV5-5
TGTGCCAGCAGCTTGACTAGCACTCACGGGGAGCTGTTTTTT
CASSLTSTHGELFF
>.|TRBJ1-4|.|TRBV19
TGTGCCAGTAGTAAGGAGGGAGGAACGGCGGAAAAACTGTTTTTT
CASSKEGGTAEKLFF
>TRBD1|TRBJ1-3|.|TRBV6-5
TGTGCCAGCGAGACAGGGTCTGGAAACACCATATATTTT
CASETGSGNTIYF
>TRBD2|TRBJ2-3|.|TRBV19
TGTGCCAGTAGTAACCGCCCTCTCGGACTAGCCCTGAGCACAGATACGCAGTATTTT
CASSNRPLGLALSTDTQYF
>.|TRBJ1-1|medium-sized|TRBV7-2
TGTGCCAGCAGCTTAGTAGTCGGGGGCGGCGAAGCTTTCTTT
CASSLVVGGGEAFF
>.|TRBJ1-6|.|TRBV5-5
TGTGCCAGCAGCTTGTTGTTTTGGGCGGCGAATAATTCACCCCTCCACTTT
CASSLLFWAANNSPLHF
>TRBD1|TRBJ2-7|.|TRBV19
TGTGCCATTTCCAGACAGGGGGCGACGGGAGAGCAGTACTTC
CAISRQGATGEQYF
>TRBD2|TRBJ2-2|.|TRBV13
TGTGCCAGCAGCCTTAACTTAGCGGGAGGTAACACCGGGGAGCTGTTTTTT
CASSLNLAGGNTGELFF
>.|TRBJ2-7|.|TRBV29-1
TGCAGCGTTGAATTAGCGGACGGAGCCTACGAGCAGTACTTC
CSVELADGAYEQYF
>.|TRBJ1-1|.|TRBV28
TGTGCCAGCAGTTTGGGCCGGCAGGCCGAAGCTTTCTTT
CASSLGRQAEAFF
>TRBD2|TRBJ2-7|.|TRBV10-3
TGTGCCATCAGTGAGCCCCCGACTAGCGGGAGATACGAGCAGTACTTC
CAISEPPTSGRYEQYF
>.|TRBJ1-2|.|TRBV6-5
TGTGCCATTTCGAGGGGCCTGAACTATGGCTACACCTTC
CAISRGLNYGYTF
>.|TRBJ2-7|.|TRBV2
TGTGCCAGCAGCTGGGACCCTTCCTACGAGCAGTACTTC
CASSWDPSYEQYF
>.|TRBJ1-4|.|TRBV5-5
TGTGCCAGCAGCTTGTTGGGATTTAATGAAAAACTGTTTTTT
CASSLLGFNEKLFF
>TRBD1|TRBJ2-4|.|TRBV19
TGTGCCAGTAGTATCGACAGGGGGCTGAACATTCAGTACTTC
CASSIDRGLNIQYF
>.|TRBJ2-4|.|TRBV28
TGTGCCAGCACTCTACAGATGCTTCTAGCCAAAAACATTCAGTACTTC
CASTLQMLLAKNIQYF
>.|TRBJ1-1|.|TRBV10-3
TGTGCCATCAGTGACAGGATGAACACTGAAGCTTTCTTT
CAISDRMNTEAFF
>.|TRBJ1-1|few|TRBV12-3/TRBV12-4
TGTGCCAGCAGTACCAATGAGGCCACTGAAGCTTTCTTT
CASSTNEATEAFF
>.|TRBJ1-6|.|TRBV12-3/TRBV12-4
TGTGCCAGCAGTCGCGGGAGGAATTCACCCCTCCACTTT
CASSRGRNSPLHF
>.|TRBJ2-3|.|TRBV21-1
TGTGCCAGCAGCAAATGTAGGGTAAGGACGCAGTATTTT
CASSKCRVRTQYF
>.|TRBJ1-2|.|TRBV5-5
TGTGCCAGCAGCTCTCCGTGGGGCCAGGGATTTAACGGCTACACCTTC
CASSSPWGQGFNGYTF
>.|TRBJ1-6|.|TRBV28
TGTTTAGCTAGCTCCTATAATTCACCCCTCCACTTT
CLASSYNSPLHF
>TRBD2|TRBJ2-1|.|TRBV6-1
TGTGCCAGCAGTGGAGCGGGGGGGCCGTGGAATGAGCAGTTCTTC
CASSGAGGPWNEQFF
>.|TRBJ2-2|.|TRBV30
TGTGCCTGGAGTCCGGAACTCTTGGACACCGGGGAGCTGTTTTTT
CAWSPELLDTGELFF
>.|TRBJ2-1|once|TRBV20-1
TGCAGTGCTGAGGGGAACAATGAGCAGTTCTTC
CSAEGNNEQFF
>TRBD2|TRBJ2-1|.|TRBV7-8
TGTGCCAGCAGCTCCACTAGCGGGACCTACAATGAGCAGTTCTTC
CASSSTSGTYNEQFF
>TRBD2|TRBJ2-1|.|TRBV7-7
TGTGCTAGCAGCTTAGCGGTATCAGCGGGAGTCAGCTCCTACAATGAGCAGTTCTTC
CASSLAVSAGVSSYNEQFF
>.|TRBJ2-7|few|TRBV2
TGTGCCAGCAGTGAGAGCGGTCTCCTTAGCTCCTACGAGCAGTACTTC
CASSESGLLSSYEQYF
>TRBD1|TRBJ1-6|few|TRBV27
TGTGCCAGCAGTCGATCCTTGACAGGGGATTCACCCCTCCACTTT
CASSRSLTGDSPLHF